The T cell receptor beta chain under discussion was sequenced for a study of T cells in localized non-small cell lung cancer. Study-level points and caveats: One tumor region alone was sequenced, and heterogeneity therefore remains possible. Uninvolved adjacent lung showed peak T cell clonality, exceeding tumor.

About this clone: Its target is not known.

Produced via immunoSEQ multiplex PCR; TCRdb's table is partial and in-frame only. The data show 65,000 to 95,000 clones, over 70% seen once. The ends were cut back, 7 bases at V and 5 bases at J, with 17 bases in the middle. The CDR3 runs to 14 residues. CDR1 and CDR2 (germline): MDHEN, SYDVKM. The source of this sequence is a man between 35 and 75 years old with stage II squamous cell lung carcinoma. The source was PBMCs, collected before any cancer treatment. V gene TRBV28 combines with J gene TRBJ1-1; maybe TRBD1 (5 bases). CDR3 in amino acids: CASTDTLRDTEAFF. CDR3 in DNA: TGTGCCAGCACGGACACACTACGGGATACTGAAGCTTTCTTT. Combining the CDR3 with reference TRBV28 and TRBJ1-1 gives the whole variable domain DVKVTQSSRYLVKRTGEKVFLECVQDMDHENMFWYRQDPGLGLRLIYFSYDVKMKEKGDIPEGYSVSREKKERFSLILESASTNQTSMYLCASTDTLRDTEAFFGQGTRLTVV.